A few counts support the clone carrying this TCR beta chain. What it binds is not known. A read error may explain this, as a much larger clone is one base away. Different DNA sequences within this sample yield the same CDR3. The CDR3 is 13 amino acids. The germline V gene encodes CDR1 MNHEY and CDR2 SVGAGI. The V gene end was trimmed by 6 bases and the J gene end by 5 bases; junction bases not matched to a gene: 5. The data are from a study of shared clonotypes between healthy human individuals. Whole-study results and caveats: What limited the represented genetic and exposure-history diversity was the small number of donors.

Only in-frame clones appear in the TCRdb table, and some are missing; sequencing was by immunoSEQ multiplex PCR. Of 850,000 to 1,200,000 clones listed, about three quarters are singletons. Sequenced material: memory CD4+ T cells sorted from blood. The sample's subset: CD45RA-negative fraction. V is TRBV6-5 and J is TRBJ1-2; 8 bases are a match to TRBD1. The clonotype was recovered from a young man in good health. The CDR3 DNA is TGTGCCAGCAGACCTACAGGGGGGTATGGCTACACCTTC. This gives the protein CASRPTGGYGYTF.